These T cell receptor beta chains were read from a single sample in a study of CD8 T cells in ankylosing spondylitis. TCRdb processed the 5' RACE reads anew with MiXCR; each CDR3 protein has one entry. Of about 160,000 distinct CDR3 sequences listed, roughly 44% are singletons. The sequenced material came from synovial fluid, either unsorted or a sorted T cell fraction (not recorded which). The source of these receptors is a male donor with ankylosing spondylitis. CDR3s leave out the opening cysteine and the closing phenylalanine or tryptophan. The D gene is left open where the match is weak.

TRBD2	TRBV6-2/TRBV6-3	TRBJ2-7	ASSYEGTSGYEQY
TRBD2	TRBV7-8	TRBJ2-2	ASSIGTSGNFDTGELF
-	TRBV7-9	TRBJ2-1	ASSLGEWDVNEQF
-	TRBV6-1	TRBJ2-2	AIQGTGGELF
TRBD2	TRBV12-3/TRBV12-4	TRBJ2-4	AITSPGSGASGNIQY
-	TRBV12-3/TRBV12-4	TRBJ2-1	ASSPVPATVISYNEQF
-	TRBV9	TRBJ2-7	ASSASTWRVPYEQY
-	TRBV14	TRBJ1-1	ASSHGGGTEAF
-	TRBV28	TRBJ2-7	ASSTDDEQY
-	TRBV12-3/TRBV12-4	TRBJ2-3	ASNPPNRADTQY
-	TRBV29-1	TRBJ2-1	SVRSKWDDSSNEQF
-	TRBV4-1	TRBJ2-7	ASSQDFWGREQY
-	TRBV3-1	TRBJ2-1	ASSQDWARRGSSYNEQF
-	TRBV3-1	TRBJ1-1	ASSQERPAYPGGMNTEAF
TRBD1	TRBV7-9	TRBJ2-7	ASSYRDSYEQY
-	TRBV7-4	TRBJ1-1	ASSLLVSNTEAF
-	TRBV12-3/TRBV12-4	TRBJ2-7	ASSHPRAPYEQY
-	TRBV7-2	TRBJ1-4	ASSLRGRAKEKLF
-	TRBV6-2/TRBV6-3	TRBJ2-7	ATRGTWPDEQY
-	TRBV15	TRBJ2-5	ATSIKQGFQETQY
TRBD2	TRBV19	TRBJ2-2	ASSITSGGTGELF
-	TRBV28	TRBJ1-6	ASSFRLYNSPLH
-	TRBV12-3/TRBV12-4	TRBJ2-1	ASTWWGDNEQF
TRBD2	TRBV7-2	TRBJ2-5	ASSLTSGVQETQY
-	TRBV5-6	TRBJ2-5	ASSYRQGGGETQY
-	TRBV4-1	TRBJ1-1	ASSQRFPRSLNTEAF
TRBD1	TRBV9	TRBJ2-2	ASSPTPGQGNTGELF
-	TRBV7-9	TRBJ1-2	ASSLASGRDYGYT
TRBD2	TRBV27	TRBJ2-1	ASSFRTSGVDEQF
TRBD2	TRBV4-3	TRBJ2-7	ASSKLAGGQYEQY
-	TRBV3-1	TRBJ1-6	ASSQEGRTLGNSPLH
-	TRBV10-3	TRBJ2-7	AIRSSYEQY